The 14 T cell receptor beta chains listed next were all sequenced from one sample in a study of early T cells in non-severe SARS-CoV-2 infection. TCRdb recomputed calls from the 5' RACE reads with MiXCR, one row per CDR3 protein. The sample lists around 83,000 distinct CDR3 sequences, 10% to 15% occurring once. Sequencing used whole blood, obtained at baseline. The receptors come from an adult who was a healthcare worker with PCR-confirmed SARS-CoV-2 infection or an uninfected control (not recorded which).

This clonotype has just a few counts. For the CDR3, the DNA is TGTGCCAGCAATCCGACAGTAGGTGAAGCTTTCTTT. Its protein product is CASNPTVGEAFF. The chain has TRBV5-4 and TRBJ1-1, with a tentative D call TRBD1 (5 bases). The CDR3 has 12 residues. Germline values: CDR1 SGHNT, CDR2 YYREEE (reference sequence). V dropped 6 bases and J dropped 7 bases, with 13 bases sitting between them. The whole variable domain, remainder taken from reference TRBV5-4 and TRBJ1-1, is ETGVTQSPTHLIKTRGQQVTLRCSSQSGHNTVSWYQQALGQGPQFIFQYYREEENGRGNFPPRFSGLQFPNYSSELNVNALELDDSALYLCASNPTVGEAFFGQGTRLTVV.

This clonotype was found a few times. The chain links TRBV9 to TRBJ1-2; D is ambiguous. The CDR3 extends over 14 amino acids. V was pared by 0 bases and J by 2 bases, with 8 bases between. CDR1 is SGDLS and CDR2 is YYNGEE in the germline V gene. The CDR3 region is CASSVAGGNYGYTF. Here the CDR3 DNA reads TGTGCCAGCAGCGTAGCTGGCGGGAACTATGGCTACACCTTC. Filled out from reference TRBV9 and TRBJ1-2, the complete variable domain reads DSGVTQTPKHLITATGQRVTLRCSPRSGDLSVYWYQQSLDQGLQFLIQYYNGEERAKGNILERFSAQQFPDLHSELNLSSLELGDSALYFCASSVAGGNYGYTFGSGTRLTVV.

This clonotype appeared a few times. The V and J genes are TRBV4-1 and TRBJ2-3, with D perhaps matching TRBD2 (5 bases). The CDR3 loop spans 16 amino acids. V shed 3 bases and J shed 5 bases, with 18 bases lying between them. Germline CDR1 is MGHRA and CDR2 is YSYEKL. The CDR3: CASSQAAEARRDTQYF. Written as DNA, the CDR3 is TGCGCCAGCAGCCAGGCAGCGGAGGCCCGACGAGATACGCAGTATTTT.

The V gene is TRBV11-2, the J gene TRBJ1-1; D is unresolved. Germline V lookup: CDR1 SGHAT, CDR2 FQNNGV. V gave up 7 bases and J gave up 0 bases, with 15 bases separating them. The CDR3 is made up of 15 amino acids. As DNA, the CDR3 is TGTGCCAGCACCGGCCAGTACGTAATGAACACTGAAGCTTTCTTT. Translating it yields CASTGQYVMNTEAFF. Variable domain in full (rest from reference TRBV11-2 and TRBJ1-1): EAGVAQSPRYKIIEKRQSVAFWCNPISGHATLYWYQQILGQGPKLLIQFQNNGVVDDSQLPKDRFSAERLKGVDSTLKIQPAKLEDSAVYLCASTGQYVMNTEAFFGQGTRLTVV.

The V call is TRBV7-6, the J call TRBJ2-1; weak D call: TRBD2 (6 bases). Germline V gene data show CDR1 as SGHVS and CDR2 as FNYEAQ. The CDR3 is 20 residues long. The V end lost 0 bases, the J end lost 7 bases, and 28 bases lay between the germline ends. The CDR3 sequence: CASSLAGSLTGTPRRNEQFF. The CDR3 bases are TGTGCCAGCAGCTTAGCCGGGAGCCTAACCGGGACCCCCAGGCGTAATGAGCAGTTCTTC.

This clonotype was detected many times. V is TRBV3-1 and J is TRBJ2-1; D tentatively fits TRBD1 or TRBD2 (5 bases each). The CDR3 totals 14 residues. The V gene lost 1 base and the J gene lost 4 bases, with 8 bases spanning the gap. Germline V gene data show CDR1 as LGHDT and CDR2 as YNNKEL (reference sequence). In nucleotides, the CDR3 is TGTGCCAGCAGCCAAGGGGGCGGGTACAATGAGCAGTTCTTC. Amino acids: CASSQGGGYNEQFF.

To note about this clonotype: A much larger clone is a single base away; this may be a read error. The V and J genes are TRBV7-6 and TRBJ2-2; 7 bases are shared with TRBD1. The CDR3 extends over 17 amino acids. Germline loops: CDR1 SGHVS, CDR2 FNYEAQ. The chain's CDR3 is CGSSPPYRDRDTGELFF. In nucleotides, the CDR3 is TGTGGCAGCAGCCCCCCCTACCGGGACAGAGACACCGGGGAGCTGTTTTTT.

This chain connects TRBV10-3 to TRBJ2-3; TRBD2 agrees at 11 bases. Germline trimming cut 8 bases from V and 5 bases from J; bases unmatched to any gene: 9. Per the germline V gene, CDR1 is ENHRY and CDR2 is SYGVKD. CDR3 length: 15 amino acids. CDR3 amino acids: CAIGAGTSGRDTQYF. In nucleotides, the CDR3 is TGTGCCATCGGCGCCGGGACTAGCGGTAGAGATACGCAGTATTTT.

This clonotype was seen only a few times. V gene TRBV11-2 combines with J gene TRBJ1-1; D is unresolved. This CDR3 region has 11 residues. Germline V gives CDR1 SGHAT, CDR2 FQNNGV. V was pared by 7 bases and J by 6 bases, with 9 bases between. The CDR3 spells CASTMKAEAFF. DNA of the CDR3: TGTGCCAGCACCATGAAGGCTGAAGCTTTCTTT.

The V call is TRBV2, the J call TRBJ1-1, with TRBD1 as a possible D gene (5 bases). Between the trimmed V and J ends, which lost 4 bases and 1 base, there was a span of 13 bases. Germline lookup yields CDR1 SNHLY and CDR2 FYNNEI. The CDR3 has 15 amino acids. CDR3 sequence (DNA): TGTGCCAGCAGTGTCCGCAGGGAACCGAACACTGAAGCTTTCTTT. Its translation: CASSVRREPNTEAFF.

This clonotype was seen only a few times. CDR3 sequence reads: CASSFGTALGNTIYF. The CDR3 DNA reads TGTGCCAGCAGCTTCGGGACAGCACTTGGAAACACCATATATTTT. The gene calls are TRBV11-2 and TRBJ1-3; 7 positions agree with TRBD1. V dropped 3 bases and J dropped 3; count of bases not matched to a gene: 5. CDR3 length: 15 residues. Germline lookup yields CDR1 SGHAT and CDR2 FQNNGV.

The J gene is TRBJ2-3, the V gene TRBV5-1, with TRBD2 identical over 10 bases. CDR1 SGHRS and CDR2 YFSETQ come from the germline V gene. CDR3 size: 15 residues. The junction had 6 bases not matched to a gene; V was cut back by 4 bases and J by 4 bases. The CDR3 bases are TGCGCCAGCAGCCGGAGCGGGGGGGCTGCAGATACGCAGTATTTT. Protein sequence: CASSRSGGAADTQYF.

This clonotype has only one observation. The V call is TRBV11-3, the J call TRBJ2-1; 9 bases are a match to TRBD2. Germline CDR1 SGHNT, CDR2 YENEEA. The CDR3 totals 15 residues. The trim removed 5 bases at V and 7 bases at J, leaving 9 bases unmatched. CDR3 protein: CASSEGTSWWNEQFF. The CDR3 region has the DNA TGTGCCAGCAGCGAAGGGACTAGCTGGTGGAATGAGCAGTTCTTC. Drawing the rest from reference TRBV11-3 and TRBJ2-1, the complete variable domain is EAGVVQSPRYKIIEKKQPVAFWCNPISGHNTLYWYLQNLGQGPELLIRYENEEAVDDSQLPKDRFSAERLKGVDSTLKIQPAELGDSAVYLCASSEGTSWWNEQFFGPGTRLTVL.

The chain carries TRBV10-1 and TRBJ2-1; the D gene is possibly TRBD1 (5 bases). Deletions cut 5 bases from V and 5 bases from J, with 16 bases between. The CDR3 sequence is 15 residues long. Germline V gene data show CDR1 as WNHNN and CDR2 as SYGVQD (reference sequence). This CDR3 reads CASSPARQGHNEQFF. CDR3 nucleotides: TGCGCCAGCAGTCCAGCTCGGCAGGGCCACAATGAGCAGTTCTTC.